The entry below gives a single T cell receptor beta chain sequence along with its context. The count of this clone is one. This clone's antigen is unknown. No base-level quality is on record; no much larger clone is a single base apart. TCRbeta CDR3 regions were amplified from genomic DNA by means of the immunoSEQ Assay, a bias-controlled multiplex PCR. As for the authors' bioinformatics: Nucleated cell counts per sample were estimated from amplification of reference gene primers within the assay. To quantify the absolute abundance of each unique TCRbeta CDR3 rearrangement, sequence reads were collapsed and filtered. Productive Simpson clonality was computed per sample as the square root of Simpson's diversity index over productive rearrangements. TCRdb obtained this table from immuneACCESS and retained in-frame rearrangements with V and J assigned. These tables miss some clones; where compared with another copy, unresolved V genes account for less than half of the shortfall, and the remainder is unexplained. Clone size and the V and J calls come from that table; the DNA yielded D and trimming. This sample is represented by 210,000 or so clones; about 88% of them were singletons. Of the sample, roughly 2.5% falls within the top ten clones.

Collaborating institutions collected whole blood in K2EDTA tubes following their own protocols. For TCRbeta analysis, collaborators shipped samples as frozen whole blood, isolated PBMCs, or DNA extracted from either of those sample types. The record originates from a study of blood T cell repertoires in COVID-19 (dated by TCRdb to 2019 to 2021). As for the study more broadly: Collaborator samples came from the United States, Italy and Spain and covered acute and convalescent phases of COVID-19. The repertoires were released in a freely available public database meant as a resource for research on the immune response to SARS-CoV-2. Where available, HLA class I and class II types were obtained from metadata supplied by the sample provider rather than from assay-based typing. The samples were drawn from the first 160 participants of the ongoing ImmuneRACE study and from 950 to 1,500 subjects provided by 6 global collaborators. The dataset comprised deeply sampled blood TCRbeta repertoires from subjects exposed to, actively infected with, or recovered from COVID-19. The prospective study material was composed of cDNA or gDNA derived from T cells, B-cell-depleted T cells, or PBMCs. A de-identified subject ID, COVID-19 status, age in years and sex were almost always included in the sample metadata.

V loses 2 bases of germline sequence and J loses 10 bases, and the interval between the two ends is 15 bases. Including cysteine and phenylalanine, the CDR3 has 14 amino acids. CDR3 DNA only is kept here, 42 bases in frame from base 1. CDR1 is given as SGHVS and CDR2 as FQNEAQ, both from the germline V gene. The study at large found these results: How much clinical and demographic metadata was included differed by source and by participant, and the metadata was provided uncurated.

The TCR was taken from a woman in her fifties or sixties with acute or convalescent COVID-19. This chain is built from TRBV7-8 and TRBJ1-3, with TRBD1 as a weak D call on 5 bases. Source material: peripheral blood. DNA sequence: TGTGCCAGCAGCTTAACGGACACGTCGAGGACCATATATTTT. Its protein product is CASSLTDTSRTIYF.